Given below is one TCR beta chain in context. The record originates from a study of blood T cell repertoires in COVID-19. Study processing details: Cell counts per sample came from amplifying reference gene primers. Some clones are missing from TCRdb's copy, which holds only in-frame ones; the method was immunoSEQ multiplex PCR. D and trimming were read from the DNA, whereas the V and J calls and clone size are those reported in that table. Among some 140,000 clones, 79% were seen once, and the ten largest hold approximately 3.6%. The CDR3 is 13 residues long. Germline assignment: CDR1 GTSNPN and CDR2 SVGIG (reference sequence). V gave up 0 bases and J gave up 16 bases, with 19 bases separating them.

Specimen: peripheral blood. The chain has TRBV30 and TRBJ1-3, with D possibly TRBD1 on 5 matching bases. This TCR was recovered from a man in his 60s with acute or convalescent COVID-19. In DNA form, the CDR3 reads TGTGCCTGGAGTGTAGGGGCCCTGGGGGGGATTTATTTT. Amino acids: CAWSVGALGGIYF.